The next 31 T cell receptor beta chains were all read from a single sample in a study of spatial heterogeneity in lung cancer. Study-level points and caveats: Tumors with more nonsynonymous mutations had more expanded intratumoral alpha and beta TCRs.

This sample's time point: sample taken at primary tumor resection. One entry per CDR3 protein results from TCRdb running MiXCR on the 5' RACE reads. This table has about 100,000 distinct CDR3 sequences, nearly 4.5% appearing once. No antigen is known for these receptors. The sequencing used lung tumor tissue, collected at surgery. Source of these receptors: a male donor with early-stage non-small cell lung cancer.

This clonotype showed up many times. J is TRBJ2-3 and V is TRBV4-1; D not resolved. The CDR3 contains 15 residues. The V end was cut by 0 bases, the J end by 1 base, with 8 bases between. The germline V gene encodes CDR1 MGHRA and CDR2 YSYEKL. Written as DNA, the CDR3 is TGCGCCAGCAGCCAAGATTTTACAGGCACAGATACGCAGTATTTT. Translation: CASSQDFTGTDTQYF.

In its sample, this clonotype was seen a few times. The chain carries TRBV2 and TRBJ2-1, with TRBD2 matching 14 bases. This CDR3 is built from 15 residues. Germline V gene sequence: CDR1 SNHLY, CDR2 FYNNEI. The trim removed 6 bases at V and 9 bases at J, leaving 7 bases unmatched. As DNA, the CDR3 is TGTGCCAGCAGACGGGGGACTAGCGGGAGCAGTGAGCAGTTCTTC. It specifies CASRRGTSGSSEQFF. Full variable domain (outside the CDR3, taken from reference TRBV2 and TRBJ2-1): EPEVTQTPSHQVTQMGQEVILRCVPISNHLYFYWYRQILGQKVEFLVSFYNNEISEKSEIFDDQFSVERPDGSNFTLKIRSTKLEDSAMYFCASRRGTSGSSEQFFGPGTRLTVL.

Many counts were recorded for this clonotype. The chain combines TRBV20-1 with TRBJ2-7; D is unclear. Germline values: CDR1 DFQATT, CDR2 SNEGSKA (reference sequence). V lost 6 bases to trimming and J lost 3 bases, with 12 bases between them. The CDR3 covers 12 residues. Here the CDR3 reads CSANSPLYEQYF. CDR3 sequence (DNA): TGCAGTGCCAATTCTCCCCTCTACGAGCAGTACTTC.

This clonotype was counted many times. V gene TRBV7-9 combines with J gene TRBJ1-1, with D perhaps TRBD1 (6 bases). CDR1 is SEHNR and CDR2 is FQNEAQ in the germline V gene (reference sequence). The ends were cut back, 5 bases at V and 1 base at J, with 17 bases in the middle. The CDR3 is 16 residues long. The CDR3: CASSPAYDRKNTEAFF. The CDR3 nucleotides read TGTGCCAGCAGCCCCGCTTATGACAGGAAGAACACTGAAGCTTTCTTT. Looking up the rest from reference TRBV7-9 and TRBJ1-1 gives the full variable domain: DTGVSQNPRHKITKRGQNVTFRCDPISEHNRLYWYRQTLGQGPEFLTYFQNEAQLEKSRLLSDRFSAERPKGSFSTLEIQRTEQGDSAMYLCASSPAYDRKNTEAFFGQGTRLTVV.

In this sample, this clonotype turned up many times. The chain employs TRBV7-9 and TRBJ2-3; no reliable D call. The CDR3 length is 13 residues. V was cut by 8 bases and J by 0 bases, with 9 bases left in between. CDR1 SEHNR and CDR2 FQNEAQ come from the germline V gene (reference sequence). The DNA for the CDR3 is TGTGCCAGCGGTGGCCTAAGCACAGATACGCAGTATTTT. It translates to CASGGLSTDTQYF.

This clonotype was seen ten or more times. CDR3 loop: CASSLFQGGTEAFF. The CDR3, as DNA: TGTGCCAGCAGCTTGTTTCAGGGCGGCACTGAAGCTTTCTTT. The chain carries TRBV7-2 and TRBJ1-1; maybe TRBD1 (5 bases). Trimming shortened V by 3 bases and J by 4 bases, and 12 bases separated the two germline ends. Germline CDR1 is SGHTA and CDR2 is FQGNSA. This CDR3 spans 14 amino acids.

In this sample, this clonotype turned up many times. This chain uses TRBV3-1 with TRBJ2-7; either TRBD1 or TRBD2 may fit D (5 bases each). Germline V lookup: CDR1 LGHDT, CDR2 YNNKEL (reference sequence). Deletions cut 5 bases from V and 4 bases from J, with 15 bases between. CDR3 size: 14 residues. CDR3 bases: TGTGCCAGCAGCTTCCGGGACGGGTTTTACGAGCAGTACTTC. This encodes CASSFRDGFYEQYF.

This clonotype was detected ten times or more. The J gene is TRBJ2-1, the V gene TRBV20-1, with a possible D match to TRBD1 (5 bases). Looked up from germline, CDR1 is DFQATT and CDR2 is SNEGSKA (reference sequence). Trimming removed 3 bases at V and 1 base at J, with 16 bases between. CDR3 length equals 16 residues. The CDR3 nucleotides are TGCAGTGCTAGGAACCCGGTCCAGGGATCCTACAATGAGCAGTTCTTC. Its translation is CSARNPVQGSYNEQFF.

This clonotype has just a few counts. A much larger clone differs by one base, so this may be a read error. The chain employs TRBV28 and TRBJ1-5; 10 positions match TRBD1. CDR3 length: 16 amino acids. The V and J ends lost 2 bases and 14 bases, in that order; junction bases with no gene match: 15. The germline V gene encodes CDR1 MDHEN and CDR2 SYDVKM. The CDR3 bases are TGTGCCAGCAGTTTAACGAGGGACAGGGGAGGAGGAGGCAAGCATTTT. Its protein is CASSLTRDRGGGGKHF. The complete variable domain, with remaining parts taken from reference TRBV28 and TRBJ1-5, reads DVKVTQSSRYLVKRTGEKVFLECVQDMDHENMFWYRQDPGLGLRLIYFSYDVKMKEKGDIPEGYSVSREKKERFSLILESASTNQTSMYLCASSLTRDRGGGGKHFGDGTRLSIL.

This clonotype was seen ten or more times. The J gene is TRBJ2-3, the V gene TRBV6-4; D unresolved. V lost 3 bases to trimming and J lost 2 bases, with 9 bases between them. The CDR3 runs to 14 residues. Germline V gene data show CDR1 as MRHNA and CDR2 as SNTAGT. The CDR3 protein is CASSDRTATDTQYF. In nucleotides, the CDR3 is TGTGCCAGCAGTGATCGGACGGCCACAGATACGCAGTATTTT.

This clonotype was seen ten or more times. In nucleotides, the CDR3 is TGTGCCAGCAGCTTAGCAGTTCTTCAGGGACCAATAAAGCGACAAGAGACCCAGTACTTC. Amino acids: CASSLAVLQGPIKRQETQYF. The rearrangement uses TRBV7-9 and TRBJ2-5, with D perhaps assigned TRBD1 or TRBD2 (5 bases each). Trimming stripped 0 bases from V and 2 bases from J, with 25 bases between. CDR1 is SEHNR and CDR2 is FQNEAQ in the germline V gene (reference sequence). The CDR3 extends over 20 amino acids.

This clonotype was seen many times. The chain has TRBV7-8 and TRBJ2-7; no clear D gene. V was pared by 5 bases and J by 2 bases, with 13 bases between. CDR3 size: 14 residues. Germline V gives CDR1 SGHVS, CDR2 FQNEAQ. Here the CDR3 DNA reads TGTGCCAGCAGCACCAGACCGACCACCTACGAGCAGTACTTC. Encoded protein: CASSTRPTTYEQYF.

This clonotype was counted between two and nine times. V gene TRBV6-5 combines with J gene TRBJ2-3, with 8 bases lining up with TRBD1. CDR1 MNHEY and CDR2 SVGAGI come from the germline V gene. This CDR3 spans 15 amino acids. V gave up 6 bases and J gave up 6 bases; unmatched junction bases: 11. CDR3 in DNA: TGTGCCAGCAGCCAAGGGACAGGAGGTTTGGATACGCAGTATTTT. As protein: CASSQGTGGLDTQYF.

This clonotype was seen repeatedly, ten times or more. The chain employs TRBV28 and TRBJ1-6, with 8 bases matching TRBD1. CDR1 is MDHEN, CDR2 SYDVKM, per germline. This CDR3 contains 15 residues. V gave up 6 bases and J gave up 10 bases; unmatched junction bases: 11. CDR3 sequence: CASSPIGQGQSPLHF. CDR3 bases: TGTGCCAGCAGCCCCATAGGACAGGGACAGTCACCCCTCCACTTT.

This clonotype showed up many times. The DNA of the CDR3 is TGTGCCAGCAGTTTTGGGGTGAGGGAAAAACTGTTTTTT. Its protein is CASSFGVREKLFF. V gene TRBV27 combines with J gene TRBJ1-4, with no clear D. Germline assignment: CDR1 MNHEY and CDR2 SMNVEV (reference sequence). The CDR3 is 13 residues long. V dropped 3 bases and J dropped 8 bases, with 10 bases sitting between them.

This clonotype appeared a few times. The V and J genes are TRBV20-1 and TRBJ2-7; D is possibly TRBD1 (6 bases). Trimming shortened V by 0 bases and J by 5 bases, and 23 bases separated the two germline ends. Germline V gene lookup returns CDR1 DFQATT and CDR2 SNEGSKA (reference sequence). The CDR3 length is 17 residues. As DNA, the CDR3 is TGCAGTGCTAGAGATCTCGCCGGGGTTTACAGGGTCGACGAGCAGTACTTC. It yields the protein CSARDLAGVYRVDEQYF.

This clonotype came up many times. The chain employs TRBV20-1 and TRBJ2-2; 8 positions agree with TRBD2. The CDR3 runs to 15 residues. The J segment lost 1 base and the V segment lost 6 bases, leaving 7 bases of the junction unmatched. From germline, CDR1 is DFQATT and CDR2 SNEGSKA (reference sequence). The CDR3 nucleotides read TGCAGTGCAAGCGCAGCGGGAGAGAACACCGGGGAGCTGTTTTTT. Protein product: CSASAAGENTGELFF.

This clonotype occurred many times. The chain recombines TRBV28 with TRBJ2-7; D tentatively reads TRBD1 or TRBD2 (5 bases each). Looked up from germline, CDR1 is MDHEN and CDR2 is SYDVKM. The CDR3 length is 14 residues. V shed 3 bases and J shed 3 bases, with 12 bases lying between them. DNA for the CDR3: TGTGCCAGCAGTTTGGGGCAGGGAGTCTACGAGCAGTACTTC. This sequence encodes CASSLGQGVYEQYF.

This clonotype was picked up many times. This chain connects TRBV6-5 to TRBJ1-4; D gene uncertain. This CDR3 contains 13 residues. Germline CDR1 and CDR2: MNHEY and SVGAGI. Trimming shortened V by 2 bases and J by 8 bases, and 9 bases separated the two germline ends. The CDR3 coding sequence is TGTGCCAGCAGTTACAGGCCACAAGAAAAACTGTTTTTT. This gives the protein CASSYRPQEKLFF.

This clonotype came up many times. CDR3 protein: CASSPRQGKDEKLFF. CDR3 bases: TGTGCCAGCTCACCCAGACAGGGAAAGGATGAAAAACTGTTTTTT. The chain employs TRBV18 and TRBJ1-4; 7 nucleotides line up with TRBD1. Germline CDR1 reads KGHSH; CDR2 reads LQKENI. This CDR3 has 15 amino acids. V lost 3 bases and J lost 6; bases outside the gene matches: 7.

This clonotype was counted at least ten times. This chain uses TRBV9 with TRBJ2-3; D gene ambiguous. Trimming took off 5 bases at V and 1 base at J, with 8 bases between the two ends. Per the germline V gene, CDR1 is SGDLS and CDR2 is YYNGEE. This CDR3 region has 13 residues. The CDR3 sequence is CASSRIGTDTQYF. For the CDR3, the DNA is TGTGCCAGCAGTCGCATCGGCACAGATACGCAGTATTTT.

This clonotype was counted many times. The chain uses TRBV7-9 and TRBJ2-2; D remains unclear. The CDR3 is 15 amino acids. The V end was cut by 5 bases, the J end by 2 bases, with 12 bases between. From germline, CDR1 is SEHNR and CDR2 FQNEAQ (reference sequence). The CDR3 region has the DNA TGTGCCAGCAGCCGTATTGTGGGAAACACCGGGGAGCTGTTTTTT. This encodes CASSRIVGNTGELFF.

Ten or more counts support this clonotype. The chain links TRBV6-1 to TRBJ1-5; no clear D. Trimming removed 10 bases from V and 0 bases from J, with 13 bases in between. This CDR3 has 14 residues. Germline values: CDR1 MNHNS, CDR2 SASEGT. The CDR3 reads CATSVWVSNQPQHF. The CDR3 DNA reads as TGTGCCACCTCCGTGTGGGTTAGCAATCAGCCCCAGCATTTT.

Many counts were recorded for this clonotype. The chain links TRBV9 to TRBJ2-1; 10 bases map to TRBD2. After removal of 1 base from V and 9 bases from J, the junction contained 4 bases not matched to a gene. This CDR3 contains 14 residues. In germline, CDR1 is SGDLS, CDR2 YYNGEE. DNA for the CDR3: TGTGCCAGCAGCGTACAAGCGGGAGGGAGTGAGCAGTTCTTC. This encodes CASSVQAGGSEQFF.

This clonotype was picked up many times. The chain is built from TRBV19 and TRBJ1-2, with a weak D call TRBD1 (5 bases). Germline V gene lookup returns CDR1 LNHDA and CDR2 SQIVND (reference sequence). Trimming took 8 bases from V and 8 from J, leaving 18 bases between them. This CDR3 is 13 amino acids long. The CDR3 DNA reads TGTGCCAGTGGCCCCTGGACAAGCATGGGCTACACCTTC. Residues: CASGPWTSMGYTF.

V is TRBV15 and J is TRBJ2-3; D gene ambiguous. Trimming stripped 0 bases from V and 4 bases from J, with 11 bases between. The germline V gene has CDR1 LNHNV and CDR2 YYDKDF (reference sequence). The length of the CDR3 is 15 residues. The CDR3, as DNA: TGTGCCACCAGCAGAGATCTCAATTCCCCAGATACGCAGTATTTT. Residues: CATSRDLNSPDTQYF.

The table lists this clonotype with many counts. The chain carries TRBV2 and TRBJ1-2; D might be TRBD1 (6 bases). Germline-derived CDR1 and CDR2 are SNHLY and FYNNEI. The V and J ends lost 6 bases and 0 bases respectively, with 14 bases between them. The length of the CDR3 is 15 residues. The CDR3 sequence: CASSTSQGTNYGYTF. CDR3 coding DNA: TGTGCCAGCAGCACTTCACAGGGTACTAACTATGGCTACACCTTC.

This clonotype occurred many times. The chain links TRBV10-3 to TRBJ2-7; D gene uncertain. The V and J ends lost 2 bases and 3 bases respectively, with 2 bases between them. Germline CDR1 reads ENHRY; CDR2 reads SYGVKD. The CDR3 extends over 11 amino acids. The CDR3 loop is CAISEGYEQYF. CDR3 DNA: TGTGCCATCAGTGAGGGCTACGAGCAGTACTTC.

This clonotype was picked up many times. V and J are TRBV7-9 and TRBJ2-6, with unresolved D. The CDR3 has 21 amino acids. CDR1 is SEHNR, CDR2 FQNEAQ, per germline (reference sequence). Trimming stripped 6 bases from V and 0 bases from J, with 27 bases between. The chain's CDR3 is CASRGYPLGPPGPSGANVLTF. Written as DNA, the CDR3 is TGTGCCAGCAGGGGGTACCCCTTAGGTCCGCCAGGCCCCTCTGGGGCCAACGTCCTGACTTTC. The full variable domain, with the rest looked up from reference TRBV7-9 and TRBJ2-6, is DTGVSQNPRHKITKRGQNVTFRCDPISEHNRLYWYRQTLGQGPEFLTYFQNEAQLEKSRLLSDRFSAERPKGSFSTLEIQRTEQGDSAMYLCASRGYPLGPPGPSGANVLTFGAGSRLTVL.

This clonotype was seen many times. This chain links TRBV21-1 with TRBJ2-5. TRBV21-1 is a pseudogene locus. The length of the CDR3 is 10 residues. The chain's CDR3 is CASLKETQYF. The DNA of the CDR3 is TGTGCCAGCTTAAAAGAGACCCAGTACTTC.

This clonotype was seen at least ten times. V gene TRBV6-5 combines with J gene TRBJ2-4, with 7 bases fitting TRBD2. This CDR3 comprises 14 residues. The V segment lost 0 bases and the J segment 5 bases; nucleotides outside the gene matches: 1. Germline V lookup: CDR1 MNHEY, CDR2 SVGAGI. The CDR3 spells CASSYSLAQNIQYF. For the CDR3, the DNA is TGTGCCAGCAGTTACTCACTAGCGCAAAACATTCAGTACTTC.